The next 26 T cell receptor beta chains were all read from a single sample in a study of vaccination effects on CD4 cells after COVID-19. Profiled with immunoSEQ multiplex PCR; TCRdb holds only in-frame clones, not every one. The data hold tens of thousands of clones, with roughly 79% observed a single time. Their antigen targets remain unknown. Sequencing in the ViraFEST assay came after antigen-specific CD4+ T cells had been expanded with viral peptide pools, which were used to stimulate PBMC. Culture proceeded for 9 to 11 days, and CD4+ T cells were then isolated. Participants received two doses of either the BNT162b2 or mRNA-1273 vaccine. The sample here was CD4+ T cells from PBMCs cultured with SARS-CoV-2 spike peptides, taken after COVID-19 vaccination. All receptors come from a human donor who received a COVID-19 vaccine. Some clones in this sample may be carry-over from other donors' samples.

The chain carries TRBV28 and TRBJ2-1; 8 bases are shared with TRBD1. CDR3 size: 16 residues. The V and J ends lost 4 bases and 7 bases, in that order; junction bases with no gene match: 12. CDR1 and CDR2 from the germline V gene are MDHEN and SYDVKM. The chain's CDR3 is CASSSSPGGAWNEQFF. The CDR3 DNA follows: TGTGCCAGCAGTTCTTCCCCAGGGGGCGCTTGGAATGAGCAGTTCTTC.

The rearrangement uses TRBV28 and TRBJ1-2; no clear D. The CDR3 has 14 amino acids. V was shortened by 6 bases and J by 6 bases, with 17 bases between the two germline ends. In germline, CDR1 is MDHEN, CDR2 SYDVKM. The DNA of the CDR3 is TGTGCCAGCAGCCCCCAGACCTCAGCGGATGGCTACACCTTC. The encoded protein is CASSPQTSADGYTF.

CDR3 loop: CSVDSPGTGNTGELFF. The CDR3 region has the DNA TGCAGCGTTGATTCCCCCGGGACAGGGAACACCGGGGAGCTGTTTTTT. The rearrangement uses TRBV29-1 and TRBJ2-2; 8 positions agree with TRBD1. Germline loops: CDR1 SQVTM, CDR2 ANQGSEA. J gave up 1 base and V 3 bases, and 7 bases lay outside the gene matches. The length of the CDR3 is 16 residues.

The CDR3: CASSLQGPGTEAFF. The CDR3 DNA sequence: TGCGCCAGCAGCTTACAGGGTCCGGGCACTGAAGCTTTCTTT. This chain links TRBV5-1 with TRBJ1-1; TRBD1 is a possible D gene (6 bases). The CDR3 contains 14 residues. Germline CDR1 and CDR2: SGHRS and YFSETQ. The V gene lost 2 bases and the J gene lost 4 bases, with 12 bases spanning the gap.

The V and J genes are TRBV23-1 and TRBJ1-1; 10 bases match TRBD1. TRBV23-1 is an ORF; its function is uncertain. Trimming took 9 bases from V and 1 from J; bases not matched to a gene: 2. The CDR3 has 13 residues. The CDR3 region is CARRDRGNTEAFF. The CDR3 region has the DNA TGCGCCAGGAGGGACAGGGGGAACACTGAAGCTTTCTTT.

Only a few counts were recorded for this clone. The chain recombines TRBV10-1 with TRBJ2-7; D tentatively reads TRBD1 or TRBD2 (5 bases each). In germline, CDR1 is WNHNN, CDR2 SYGVQD (reference sequence). The V end lost 10 bases, the J end lost 0 bases, and 10 bases lay between the germline ends. The CDR3 extends over 12 amino acids. The DNA for the CDR3 is TGCGCCATCCGGGACGGCTCCTACGAGCAGTACGTC. Its protein product is CAIRDGSYEQYV.

J is TRBJ1-4 and V is TRBV5-1; weak D call: TRBD1 (6 bases). V lost 4 bases and J 2 bases, leaving 12 bases between the germline ends. The germline V gene has CDR1 SGHRS and CDR2 YFSETQ. The CDR3 is 15 amino acids. The CDR3 sequence is CASSVRGATNEKLFF. The CDR3 nucleotides read TGCGCCAGCAGCGTAAGGGGGGCGACTAATGAAAAACTGTTTTTT.

The J gene is TRBJ1-3, the V gene TRBV12-3 or TRBV12-4; D gene ambiguous. Trimming shortened V by 6 bases and J by 4 bases, and 7 bases separated the two germline ends. The CDR3 extends over 12 amino acids. The CDR3 loop is CASRSEGNTIYF. CDR3 DNA: TGTGCCAGCAGATCGGAAGGAAACACCATATATTTT.

This sequence joins TRBV7-9 and TRBJ2-6, with 9 bases that match TRBD1. V lost 5 bases to trimming and J lost 2 bases; unmatched junction nucleotides: 4. This CDR3 has 16 residues. The V gene's germline CDR1 is SEHNR and CDR2 FQNEAQ (reference sequence). The CDR3 nucleotides read TGTGCCAGCAGCCTGGACAGGGGAGCTGGGGCCAACGTCCTGACTTTC. Its protein is CASSLDRGAGANVLTF.

The chain carries TRBV9 and TRBJ1-2, with D hard to call. The V end lost 7 bases, the J end lost 5 bases, and 12 bases lay between the germline ends. In germline, CDR1 is SGDLS, CDR2 YYNGEE. The length of the CDR3 is 12 residues. CDR3 DNA: TGTGCCAGCGTGAAGGGAAAGTATGGCTACACCTTC. It translates to CASVKGKYGYTF. The complete variable domain, with remaining parts taken from reference TRBV9 and TRBJ1-2, reads DSGVTQTPKHLITATGQRVTLRCSPRSGDLSVYWYQQSLDQGLQFLIQYYNGEERAKGNILERFSAQQFPDLHSELNLSSLELGDSALYFCASVKGKYGYTFGSGTRLTVV.

The rearrangement links TRBV28 to TRBJ1-4; unclear D gene. V lost 0 bases and J 8 bases, leaving 10 bases between the germline ends. CDR1 is MDHEN and CDR2 is SYDVKM in the germline V gene. This CDR3 is built from 14 residues. The CDR3: CASSLWTGGEKLFF. DNA of the CDR3: TGTGCCAGCAGTTTATGGACGGGTGGGGAAAAACTGTTTTTT.

The chain recombines TRBV7-9 with TRBJ1-1; D is unclear. In germline, CDR1 is SEHNR, CDR2 FQNEAQ (reference sequence). The CDR3 sequence is 14 residues long. Trimming removed 1 base from V and 8 bases from J, with 14 bases in between. The CDR3 loop is CASSLVPPEKEAFF. CDR3 sequence (DNA): TGTGCCAGCAGCTTAGTCCCACCCGAGAAGGAAGCTTTCTTT.

V gene TRBV5-4 combines with J gene TRBJ1-1; 8 bases fit TRBD1. The CDR3 runs to 14 residues. The V and J ends lost 0 bases and 4 bases, in that order; junction bases with no gene match: 2. CDR1 is SGHNT and CDR2 is YYREEE in the germline V gene (reference sequence). The chain's CDR3 is CASSLADRATEAFF. In DNA form, the CDR3 reads TGTGCCAGCAGCTTGGCGGACAGGGCCACTGAAGCTTTCTTT.

As DNA, the CDR3 is TGTGCCAGCAGCCTAAGGAGCTCCTACAATGAGCAGTTCTTC. Its protein product is CASSLRSSYNEQFF. V and J are TRBV14 and TRBJ2-1, with D hard to call. CDR3 length equals 14 residues. Germline V CDR1 and CDR2: SGHDN, FVKESK. V gave up 4 bases and J gave up 0 bases, with 7 bases separating them.

This clone was seen only a few times. V and J are TRBV7-2 and TRBJ2-5; 10 bases align to TRBD2. Germline CDR1 SGHTA, CDR2 FQGNSA. The CDR3 covers 17 residues. The V gene end was trimmed by 6 bases and the J gene end by 0 bases; junction bases not matched to a gene: 10. In DNA, the CDR3 is TGTGCCAGCAGTATGGCCCTAGCGGGGGTGTACCAAGAGACCCAGTACTTC. Residues: CASSMALAGVYQETQYF. The full variable domain, rest sourced from reference TRBV7-2 and TRBJ2-5, is GAGVSQSPSNKVTEKGKDVELRCDPISGHTALYWYRQSLGQGLEFLIYFQGNSAPDKSGLPSDRFSAERTGGSVSTLTIQRTQQEDSAVYLCASSMALAGVYQETQYFGPGTRLLVL.

The genes are TRBV28 and TRBJ1-1; D gene uncertain. Per germline, CDR1 MDHEN and CDR2 SYDVKM. This CDR3 has 12 residues. Trimming pared 5 bases from V and 3 bases from J, leaving 7 bases between. The DNA for the CDR3 is TGTGCCAGCAGTGGAGCATACACTGAAGCTTTCTTT. It encodes CASSGAYTEAFF.

J is TRBJ2-1 and V is TRBV5-1; D unresolved. Trimming pared 0 bases from V and 7 bases from J, leaving 8 bases between. Germline CDR1 is SGHRS and CDR2 is YFSETQ. The CDR3 is made up of 13 amino acids. The DNA of the CDR3 is TGCGCCAGCAGCTTGGAATCTCGGAATGAGCAGTTCTTC. Translating it yields CASSLESRNEQFF.

The V call is TRBV2, the J call TRBJ1-4; 9 nucleotides match TRBD1. CDR1 is SNHLY and CDR2 is FYNNEI in the germline V gene. The V gene end was trimmed by 6 bases and the J gene end by 7 bases; junction bases not matched to a gene: 3. The CDR3 totals 13 residues. The chain's CDR3 is CASRGQGAEKLFF. The DNA for the CDR3 is TGTGCCAGCAGGGGACAGGGCGCTGAAAAACTGTTTTTT.

The rearrangement joins TRBV29-1 to TRBJ2-1, with D perhaps being TRBD1 or TRBD2 (5 bases each). This CDR3 is 13 amino acids long. The germline CDR1 and CDR2 sequences are SQVTM and ANQGSEA. V lost 3 bases and J lost 5, with 11 bases in between. The CDR3 sequence is CSVEGRVDNEQFF. The CDR3 DNA follows: TGCAGCGTTGAGGGGCGGGTTGACAATGAGCAGTTCTTC.

This clone has more than one count but fewer than ten. This chain's CDR3 is CASGNGSYEQYV. The CDR3 DNA reads as TGCGCCAGCGGCAACGGAAGCTACGAGCAGTACGTC. The V and J genes are TRBV10-1 and TRBJ2-7; no definite D call. Trimming removed 8 bases from V and 3 bases from J, with 11 bases in between. This CDR3 comprises 12 residues. Germline CDR1 and CDR2: WNHNN and SYGVQD (reference sequence).

The sample holds a few counts of this clone. Different DNA sequences within this sample yield the same CDR3. The CDR3 here is CASSLGRNTEAFF. CDR3 DNA: TGCGCCAGCAGCTTGGGCAGGAACACTGAAGCTTTCTTT. This chain uses TRBV5-1 with TRBJ1-1; no clear D gene. This CDR3 is 13 amino acids long. Per germline, CDR1 SGHRS and CDR2 YFSETQ. The germline V and J ends were trimmed by 0 bases and 1 base, with 4 bases remaining between them.

The chain combines TRBV2 with TRBJ2-7; D is perhaps TRBD1 (6 bases). V dropped 6 bases and J dropped 6 bases, with 12 bases sitting between them. The CDR3 is 12 residues long. The germline V gene encodes CDR1 SNHLY and CDR2 FYNNEI. For the CDR3, the DNA is TGTGCCAGCAGGGAACAGGGAGCCGAGCAGTACGTC. This translates into CASREQGAEQYV.

V usage is TRBV5-1 and J usage is TRBJ1-3; D is perhaps TRBD1 (6 bases). Germline-derived CDR1 and CDR2 are SGHRS and YFSETQ. Trimming pared 6 bases from V and 0 bases from J, leaving 13 bases between. This CDR3 is built from 15 residues. CDR3 nucleotides: TGCGCCAGCACAAGGGACACTAACTCTGGAAACACCATATATTTT. The encoded protein is CASTRDTNSGNTIYF.

This clone was seen just once. This chain uses TRBV6-1 with TRBJ2-7; no firm D call. V lost 2 bases and J 4 bases, leaving 12 bases between the germline ends. Germline V gives CDR1 MNHNS, CDR2 SASEGT. The CDR3 is 14 residues long. This chain's CDR3 is CASSETWASYEQYV. The CDR3 nucleotides are TGTGCCAGCAGTGAAACTTGGGCTTCGTACGAGCAGTACGTC.

The gene calls are TRBV18 and TRBJ1-2; 12 bases agree with TRBD1. Germline trimming cut 2 bases from V and 5 bases from J; bases unmatched to any gene: 6. The CDR3 consists of 16 residues. Germline CDR1 reads KGHSH; CDR2 reads LQKENI. The CDR3: CASSPNLGQGAYGYTF. Here the CDR3 DNA reads TGTGCCAGCTCACCAAATCTGGGACAGGGGGCGTATGGCTACACCTTC.

The J gene is TRBJ1-1, the V gene TRBV5-1; 10 nucleotides agree with TRBD1. The junction had 7 bases not matched to a gene; V was cut back by 5 bases and J by 6 bases. CDR3 length equals 14 residues. Per germline, CDR1 SGHRS and CDR2 YFSETQ. CDR3 loop: CASRLGQGDAEAFF. CDR3 DNA sequence: TGCGCCAGCAGACTAGGACAGGGGGACGCTGAAGCTTTCTTT.